This T cell receptor beta chain was documented in a study of blood T cell repertoires in COVID-19. On the study more broadly: COVID-19 samples collected from the United States, Italy and Spain covered acute and convalescent phases. PBMCs, B-cell-depleted T cells, or T cells were the source of the cDNA or gDNA that made up the material.

As processed by the authors: Nucleated cell number was recorded as an estimate derived from reference gene primer amplification. This table comes from immunoSEQ multiplex PCR, and its TCRdb copy is limited to in-frame clones, with some not included. V and J calls and clone size are as listed in that table; D and trimming were resolved from the DNA. The table has some 160,000 clones, more than 80% seen once. CDR1 and CDR2 from the germline V gene are LGHDT and YNNKEL (reference sequence). This CDR3 contains 16 residues. Trimming took off 2 bases at V and 6 bases at J, with 14 bases between the two ends.

The chain employs TRBV3-1 (or the pseudogene TRBV3-2) and TRBJ1-6; D possibly corresponds to TRBD1 (6 bases). The sequence was obtained from a man in his fifties or sixties with acute or convalescent COVID-19. Material: peripheral blood. CDR3: CASSQFGGGTNSPLHF. In DNA, the CDR3 is TGTGCCAGCAGCCAATTTGGGGGCGGCACTAATTCACCCCTCCACTTT.